This T cell receptor beta chain derives from a study of blood T cell repertoires in COVID-19. Per the original data handling: Using reference gene primer amplification, nucleated cell counts were estimated. TCRdb's table, derived via immunoSEQ multiplex PCR, lists solely in-frame clones and lacks some. V and J calls and clone size are those listed in that table; D and trimming were worked out from the DNA. The sample shows about 190,000 clones, more than 70% of them seen only once. Trimming removed 3 bases from V and 3 bases from J, with 9 bases in between. The CDR3 runs to 12 residues. The V gene's germline CDR1 is DFQATT and CDR2 SNEGSKA (reference sequence).

Sequenced input: peripheral blood. This receptor was taken from a woman in her 40s who had recovered from COVID-19. This chain connects TRBV20-1 to TRBJ2-7; possible D gene TRBD2, 5 bases. As DNA, the CDR3 is TGCAGTGCTAGTCACCGGGACTACGAGCAGTACTTC. This translates into CSASHRDYEQYF.